This T cell receptor (beta chain) was documented in a study of blood T cell repertoires in COVID-19. Study background: Samples came from the United States, Italy and Spain, spanning acute and convalescent COVID-19. Nucleic acid was either cDNA or gDNA, and it came from T cells, B-cell-depleted T cells, or PBMCs.

Per germline, CDR1 SGHRS and CDR2 YFSETQ. This CDR3 is built from 15 residues. J gave up 2 bases and V 5 bases, and 3 bases lay outside the gene matches. In the original analysis: Reference gene primer amplification in the assay estimated nucleated cell counts. Here immunoSEQ multiplex PCR was the method, and the copy in TCRdb shows in-frame clones only, minus some. D and trimming come from the DNA, and the V and J calls and clone size come from that table. The table has about 59,000 clones, about four fifths seen once. This sequence was found in an elderly woman with acute or convalescent COVID-19. The sequenced sample was peripheral blood. The chain employs TRBV5-1 and TRBJ2-3; 12 positions match TRBD2. CDR3 amino acids: CASRLAGGSTDTQYF. CDR3 sequence (DNA): TGCGCCAGCAGGCTAGCGGGAGGGTCCACAGATACGCAGTATTTT.